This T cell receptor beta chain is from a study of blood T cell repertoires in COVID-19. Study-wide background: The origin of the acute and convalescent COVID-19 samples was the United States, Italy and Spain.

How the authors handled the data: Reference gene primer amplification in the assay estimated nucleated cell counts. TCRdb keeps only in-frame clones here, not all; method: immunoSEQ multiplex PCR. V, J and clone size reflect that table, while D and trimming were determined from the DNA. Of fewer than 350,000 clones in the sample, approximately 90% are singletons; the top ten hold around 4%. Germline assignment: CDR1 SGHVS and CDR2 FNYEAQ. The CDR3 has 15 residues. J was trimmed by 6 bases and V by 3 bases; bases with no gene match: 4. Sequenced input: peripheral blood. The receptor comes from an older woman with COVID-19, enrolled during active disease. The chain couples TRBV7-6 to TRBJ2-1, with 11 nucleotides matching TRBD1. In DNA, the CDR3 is TGTGCCAGCAGCTTGGGGACAGGGGGGATCAATGAGCAGTTCTTC. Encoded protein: CASSLGTGGINEQFF. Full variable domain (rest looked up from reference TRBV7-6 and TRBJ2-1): GAGVSQSPRYKVTKRGQDVALRCDPISGHVSLYWYRQALGQGPEFLTYFNYEAQQDKSGLPNDRFSAERPEGSISTLTIQRTEQRDSAMYRCASSLGTGGINEQFFGPGTRLTVL.